This T cell receptor beta chain was profiled in a study of beta chain features in type 1 diabetes listed by TCRdb under 2018. For the wider study: Mean age, gender distribution, total cell number and subset yield did not differ between patients and healthy donors. A total of around 100 million sorted cells were examined across all samples, and RNA yield correlated strongly with the number of cells per subset. The study compared TCRB repertoires of sorted circulating CD4+ T cell subsets between recently diagnosed type 1 diabetes patients and matched healthy donors. Whereas all 30 or so donors provided naive and central memory subsets, regulatory and stem cell-like memory subsets were isolated from just 8 patients and about 8 healthy donors.

The entire amount of isolated RNA was reverse transcribed using the High Capacity cDNA Reverse Transcription Kit, so the sequenced TCRB transcripts were expressed ones. Deep immunoSEQ sequencing was performed on naive, central memory and regulatory T cell samples, with an average of around 3.5 million total reads per sample. Sorted cells were lysed in RLT buffer, and RNA was extracted using DNase-treated RNeasy Micro or Mini kits according to cell number. Each cell subset was processed separately to prevent cross-contamination, with patient and healthy donor samples processed together. TCRB sequences were amplified from cDNA with the immunoSEQ multiplex PCR, producing 87-bp fragments spanning the CDR3 region. Sequencing of the amplicons was done on the Illumina HiSeq platform. The paper's processing steps were these. PCR bias was corrected computationally using synthetic template baselines, and reads within Hamming distance 2 were collapsed, with unmergeable singletons discarded. Reads were aligned to IMGT to assign V, D and J genes, CDR3 length, and insertions or deletions at six rearrangement sites. Within each subset, clonotype counts were normalized to sorted cell number, and only after that were true diversity and Gini coefficients computed with the tcR R package. Repertoire sharing was quantified using the overlap coefficient calculated on TCRB nucleotide sequences. The source is immuneACCESS, and TCRdb retained only in-frame sequences with V and J called. Part of the clones is not carried over; for the studies checked, unresolved V genes explain less than half of this, and the remainder is unexplained. V, J and clone size were drawn from that table, and D and trimming were deduced from the DNA. The sample profile shows about 180,000 clones; around an eighth of them were found once. The ten largest clonotypes hold 0.55% to 0.8% of the sample.

Reading the germline V gene gives CDR1 SQVTM and CDR2 ANQGSEA. Measured from the cysteine to the phenylalanine, the CDR3 is 14 residues long. Only CDR3 DNA remains: 42 bases, in frame from the first base. After removal of 6 bases from V and 8 bases from J, the junction retains 9 bases not matched to a gene. As regards this clone: This receptor's antigen is unknown. Base qualities are not recorded, but no much larger clone differs from it by a single base.

Overall study results and their limits: Patients with type 1 diabetes made fewer insertions and deleted more nucleotides at VDJ recombination sites, implying thymic rearrangement abnormalities. In all four CD4+ subsets, TCRB CDR3 length was moderately but significantly shorter in type 1 diabetes patients. Because cDNA was sequenced instead of genomic DNA, highly expressing activated cells could be over-represented, though the groups showed no difference in activation or CD3 levels. Shorter templates might have been favored by PCR, but patient and control samples were amplified and corrected together, so both groups would have been affected equally by any skew. Naive, central memory and regulatory TCRB repertoires appeared more similar among patients than among healthy donors. Only small numbers of individuals were included in the HLA sub-analyses, which left unresolved whether HLA type had any influence on TCRB rearrangement.

A single peripheral blood draw of around 120 mL on average was collected from each donor into heparinised tubes. Naive, central memory, regulatory and stem cell-like memory CD4+ T cells were sorted on a BD FACSAria II using a panel including CD45RO, CCR7, CD25, CD127, CD95 and CD27. A purity above 98% was achieved for all sorted populations. PBMCs were isolated immediately by Lymphoprep density gradient centrifugation and stained directly without culture. So that batch effects would be minimized, each experiment stained and sorted samples in pairs, pairing one healthy donor with one patient. The receptor chain draws on TRBV29-1 and TRBJ1-4; 10 central bases correspond to TRBD1. The sample consisted of central memory CD4+ T cells from blood. This sequence was found in a young woman in good health. The CDR3 in this case is CSVRGQGFREKLFF. The base sequence is TGCAGCGTGAGGGGACAGGGGTTCAGGGAAAAACTGTTTTTT.